Presented here are 19 T cell receptor beta chains from one specimen sequenced in a study of TIL therapy for anti-PD-1-resistant metastatic lung cancer. Sequencing used immunoSEQ v3. Assay: immunoSEQ multiplex PCR; the TCRdb copy retains only in-frame clones and omits some. Of over 25,000 clones in the sample, approximately 77% were seen once. Regarding time point: pre-treatment sample, taken before nivolumab and TIL therapy. Most excised metastases sampled were pleural nodules or supraclavicular lymph nodes. The material was tumor tissue, obtained at baseline. All receptors come from a person between 30 and 79 years old with non-small cell lung cancer.

A single count supports this clone. The V call is TRBV13, the J call TRBJ2-3, with 7 nucleotides matching TRBD1. Germline assignment: CDR1 PRHDT and CDR2 FYEKMQ (reference sequence). Trimming took 5 bases from V and 0 from J; bases not matched to a gene: 17. The CDR3 is 19 residues long. CDR3 protein: CASSPQPTGIIPSTDTQYF. CDR3 nucleotide sequence: TGTGCCAGCAGCCCCCAGCCGACAGGGATTATACCTAGCACAGATACGCAGTATTTT.

The chain is built from TRBV10-3 and TRBJ2-7, with 9 bases lining up with TRBD2. V shed 3 bases and J 0 bases; nucleotides not matched to a gene: 12. The V gene's germline CDR1 is ENHRY and CDR2 SYGVKD. The CDR3 sequence is 18 residues long. CDR3 loop: CAISDTEGAGGSSYEQYF. CDR3 DNA sequence: TGTGCCATCAGTGATACTGAGGGAGCGGGGGGCAGCTCCTACGAGCAGTACTTC.

This chain links TRBV9 with TRBJ2-2; D possibly matches TRBD1 or TRBD2 (6 bases each). The V end lost 4 bases, the J end lost 2 bases, and 18 bases lay between the germline ends. The CDR3 runs to 17 residues. Looked up from germline, CDR1 is SGDLS and CDR2 is YYNGEE. CDR3 coding DNA: TGTGCCAGCAGCCCACCTCTTGGAGGGGGTAACACCGGGGAGCTGTTTTTT. It yields the protein CASSPPLGGGNTGELFF.

V is TRBV6-5 and J is TRBJ2-1; D is unresolved. Germline assignment: CDR1 MNHEY and CDR2 SVGAGI. Trimming stripped 4 bases from V and 5 bases from J, with 12 bases between. The CDR3 length is 14 residues. CDR3 protein: CASSWSRPDNEQFF. The CDR3 region has the DNA TGTGCCAGCAGTTGGTCCCGACCAGACAATGAGCAGTTCTTC.

The chain recombines TRBV11-3 with TRBJ1-1; D call uncertain. CDR3 size: 13 residues. Between the trimmed V and J ends, which lost 0 bases and 7 bases, there was a span of 9 bases. Germline V gives CDR1 SGHNT, CDR2 YENEEA. This CDR3 reads CASSLEGRSEAFF. The CDR3 coding sequence is TGTGCCAGCAGCTTAGAGGGGAGGAGTGAAGCTTTCTTT. Using reference TRBV11-3 and TRBJ1-1 for the parts outside the CDR3, the full variable domain is EAGVVQSPRYKIIEKKQPVAFWCNPISGHNTLYWYLQNLGQGPELLIRYENEEAVDDSQLPKDRFSAERLKGVDSTLKIQPAELGDSAVYLCASSLEGRSEAFFGQGTRLTVV.

Concerning this clone itself: An end of the junction differs from the germline gene, which may be a read error. The chain is built from TRBV5-1 and TRBJ1-2; D is unclear. Germline V gene sequence: CDR1 SGHRS, CDR2 YFSETQ. The CDR3 has 13 residues. The CDR3 here is CASSLVQLYGYTF. CDR3 DNA sequence: TGTGCCAGCAGCTTGGTCCAGCTCTATGGCTACACCTTC.

This chain links TRBV6-6 with TRBJ1-2; TRBD1 matches 7 bases. Losses at the gene ends were 5 bases for V and 7 bases for J; bases not matched to a gene: 13. The CDR3 is 15 amino acids. Per germline, CDR1 MNHNY and CDR2 SVGAGI (reference sequence). This chain's CDR3 is CASSPSKRQGRGYTF. CDR3 nucleotide sequence: TGTGCCAGCAGTCCCTCAAAACGACAGGGCCGTGGCTACACCTTC.

The rearrangement uses TRBV27 and TRBJ1-3; tentative D call: TRBD1 (5 bases). V was trimmed by 7 bases and J by 2 bases, leaving 6 bases between them. The germline V gene encodes CDR1 MNHEY and CDR2 SMNVEV (reference sequence). The CDR3 length is 12 residues. DNA for the CDR3: TGTGCCAGCATGGGGCCTGGAAACACCATATATTTT. Protein: CASMGPGNTIYF.

The chain combines TRBV19 with TRBJ2-6; 9 nucleotides align to TRBD2. The CDR3 is 17 residues long. Losses at the gene ends were 1 base for V and 2 bases for J; bases not matched to a gene: 3. Looked up from germline, CDR1 is LNHDA and CDR2 is SQIVND (reference sequence). CDR3 coding DNA: TGTGCCAGTAGTATAGGCGGGAGGGGGCCTGGGGCCAACGTCCTGACTTTC. This sequence encodes CASSIGGRGPGANVLTF. Full variable domain (outside the CDR3, taken from reference TRBV19 and TRBJ2-6): DGGITQSPKYLFRKEGQNVTLSCEQNLNHDAMYWYRQDPGQGLRLIYYSQIVNDFQKGDIAEGYSVSREKKESFPLTVTSAQKNPTAFYLCASSIGGRGPGANVLTFGAGSRLTVL.

The chain links TRBV7-2 to TRBJ2-7, with 15 bases that match TRBD2. Germline V CDR1 and CDR2: SGHTA, FQGNSA. The trim removed 6 bases at V and 5 bases at J, leaving 11 bases unmatched. This CDR3 is 17 amino acids long. CDR3 loop: CASRWGLAGGQGDEQYF. The CDR3 nucleotides are TGTGCCAGCAGATGGGGACTAGCGGGGGGTCAAGGGGACGAGCAGTACTTC.

The V call is TRBV7-2, the J call TRBJ2-7; D ambiguous. The germline gives CDR1 SGHTA, CDR2 FQGNSA. The CDR3 has 14 residues. Trimming shortened V by 5 bases and J by 2 bases, and 13 bases separated the two germline ends. The CDR3 here is CASSPPSGTYEQYF. The DNA for the CDR3 is TGTGCCAGCAGCCCCCCTAGTGGCACCTACGAGCAGTACTTC.

J is TRBJ1-5 and V is TRBV7-2, with D possibly TRBD1 on 6 matching bases. Trimming stripped 5 bases from V and 5 bases from J, with 10 bases between. Germline loops: CDR1 SGHTA, CDR2 FQGNSA. The CDR3 length is 13 residues. The CDR3 sequence is CASSTSGDQPQHF. DNA of the CDR3: TGTGCCAGCAGCACGTCAGGGGATCAGCCCCAGCATTTT.

This clone was seen a handful of times. The identical CDR3 is also encoded by other nucleotide sequences in the sample. The gene calls are TRBV11-3 and TRBJ2-7; maybe TRBD2 (5 bases). Germline values: CDR1 SGHNT, CDR2 YENEEA. Trimming shortened V by 1 base and J by 2 bases, and 9 bases separated the two germline ends. This CDR3 spans 14 amino acids. CDR3: CASSLVRETYEQYF. CDR3 nucleotides: TGTGCCAGCAGCTTAGTTAGGGAGACCTACGAGCAGTACTTC.

V is TRBV7-9 and J is TRBJ2-5; 8 bases map to TRBD2. CDR3 length: 14 amino acids. V lost 10 bases, J lost 2 bases, and 9 bases stayed unmatched. The germline V gene has CDR1 SEHNR and CDR2 FQNEAQ (reference sequence). CDR3 nucleotide sequence: TGTGCCACTGGCCCGGGGGGGCTGCAAGAGACCCAGTACTTC. Its translation: CATGPGGLQETQYF.

The chain employs TRBV5-6 and TRBJ2-3; weak D call: TRBD2 (5 bases). CDR1 and CDR2 (germline): SGHDT, YYEEEE. The CDR3 extends over 14 amino acids. V was clipped by 1 base and J by 0 bases, with 6 bases between them. CDR3 sequence reads: CASSLRGSTDTQYF. In DNA, the CDR3 is TGTGCCAGCAGCTTGCGGGGTAGCACAGATACGCAGTATTTT.

The chain joins TRBV4-1 to TRBJ1-3; no definite D call. CDR1 and CDR2 (germline): MGHRA, YSYEKL. Trimming took 0 bases from V and 0 from J, leaving 12 bases between them. The CDR3 runs to 17 residues. The DNA of the CDR3 is TGCGCCAGCAGCCAAGATATTTGGAGGGACTCTGGAAACACCATATATTTT. Its translation is CASSQDIWRDSGNTIYF.

This sequence joins TRBV10-3 and TRBJ1-1, with 11 bases fitting TRBD1. The CDR3 has 15 amino acids. The junction had 5 bases not matched to a gene; V was cut back by 4 bases and J by 4 bases. Germline V lookup: CDR1 ENHRY, CDR2 SYGVKD. The CDR3 here is CAISARGQGGTEAFF. The CDR3 DNA sequence: TGTGCCATCAGTGCCCGGGGACAGGGGGGCACTGAAGCTTTCTTT.

The J gene is TRBJ2-1, the V gene TRBV7-6, with D unclear. Looked up from germline, CDR1 is SGHVS and CDR2 is FNYEAQ. This CDR3 spans 15 amino acids. Trimming pared 5 bases from V and 2 bases from J, leaving 13 bases between. CDR3 amino acids: CASSPLDMAYNEQFF. The CDR3 DNA is TGTGCCAGCAGCCCATTAGATATGGCCTACAATGAGCAGTTCTTC.

CDR3 amino acids: CASSLWDNNEKLFF. CDR3 sequence (DNA): TGTGCCAGCAGCTTGTGGGACAATAATGAAAAACTGTTTTTT. This chain links TRBV5-5 with TRBJ1-4; D might be TRBD1 (6 bases). Germline assignment: CDR1 SGHKS and CDR2 YYEKEE (reference sequence). V lost 1 base to trimming and J lost 4 bases, with 8 bases between them. The CDR3 length is 14 residues.